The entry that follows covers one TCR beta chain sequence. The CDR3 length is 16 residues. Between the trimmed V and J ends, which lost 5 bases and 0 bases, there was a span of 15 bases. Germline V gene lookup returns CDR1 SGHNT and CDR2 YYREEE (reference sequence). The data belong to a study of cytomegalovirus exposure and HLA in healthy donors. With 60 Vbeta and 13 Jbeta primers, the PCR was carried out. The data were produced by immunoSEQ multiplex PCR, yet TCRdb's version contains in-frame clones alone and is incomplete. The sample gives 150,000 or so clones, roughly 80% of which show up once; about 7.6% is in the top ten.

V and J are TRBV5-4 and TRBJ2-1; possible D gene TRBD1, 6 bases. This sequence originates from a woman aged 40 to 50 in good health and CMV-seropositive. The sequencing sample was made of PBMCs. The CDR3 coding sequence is TGTGCCAGCAGTCTCGACAGGATAAGCTCCTACAATGAGCAGTTCTTC. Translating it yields CASSLDRISSYNEQFF.